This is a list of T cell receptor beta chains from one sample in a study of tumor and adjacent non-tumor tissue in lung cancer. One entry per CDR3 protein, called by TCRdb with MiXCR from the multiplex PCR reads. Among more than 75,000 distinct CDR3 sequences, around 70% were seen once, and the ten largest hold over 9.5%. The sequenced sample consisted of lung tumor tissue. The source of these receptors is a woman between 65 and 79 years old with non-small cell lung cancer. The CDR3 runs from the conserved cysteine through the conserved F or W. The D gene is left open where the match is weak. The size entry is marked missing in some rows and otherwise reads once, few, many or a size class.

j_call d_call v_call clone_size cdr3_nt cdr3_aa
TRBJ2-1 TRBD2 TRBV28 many TGTGCCAGCAGTTTTGGGACTAGCGGGAGTAATGAGCAGTTCTTC CASSFGTSGSNEQFF
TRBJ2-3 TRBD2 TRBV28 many TGTGCCAGCAGGCTAGCGGGAGCGGGGGCTAGCACAGATACGCAGTATTTT CASRLAGAGASTDTQYF
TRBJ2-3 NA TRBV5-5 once TGTGCCAGCAATCTGGGGGTGGGGTTGGATAAGCAGTATTTT CASNLGVGLDKQYF
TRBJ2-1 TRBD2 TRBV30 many TGTGCCTGGCGCTTGGCGGGAGCCCGAAATGAGCAGTTCTTC CAWRLAGARNEQFF
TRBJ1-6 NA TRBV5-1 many TGCGCCAGCAGCTTGGCAGGAAGGTCACCCCTCCACTTT CASSLAGRSPLHF
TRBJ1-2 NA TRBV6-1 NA TGTGACAGCAATTTACAGTGGAACTATGGCTACACCTTC CDSNLQWNYGYTF
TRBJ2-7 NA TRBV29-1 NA TGTAGCATTAAACGGGACACCTCCTACAAGCAGTACTTC CSIKRDTSYKQYF
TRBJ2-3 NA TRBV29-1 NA TGCAGCGTGGGATACAGGGCTAGCACAGTTACGCAGTATTTT CSVGYRASTVTQYF
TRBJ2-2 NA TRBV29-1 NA TGCAGCGTTGGTCGCTCCTTGGAGGGCGGGGAACTGTCTTTT CSVGRSLEGGELSF
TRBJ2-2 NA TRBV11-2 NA TGTGCCAGCAGACAACCAGGGGCGGACACCGGGGAGCTGTTTTTT CASRQPGADTGELFF
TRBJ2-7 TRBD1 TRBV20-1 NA TGCAGTGCTAGAGATAGGGGGACAGGGTGGAACTTAAGGAGGCCGATAACCTACGAGCAGTACTTC CSARDRGTGWNLRRPITYEQYF
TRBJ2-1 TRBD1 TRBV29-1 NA TGCAGCGTACAACAGGGGGATAGAGATAATGAGCAGTTCTTC CSVQQGDRDNEQFF
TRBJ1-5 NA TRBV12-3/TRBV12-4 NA TGTGCCAGCAGTTTAAACGGGGGGGACATCGTCCAGCATTTT CASSLNGGDIVQHF
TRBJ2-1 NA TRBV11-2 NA TGTGCCAGCAGCCAGGAGAGGGGAAAGCAGTTCTTC CASSQERGKQFF
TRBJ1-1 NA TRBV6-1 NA TGTACCAGCAGTATCTTAAAACTCACAGGGTTGGGGGACACTGAAGCTTTCTTT CTSSILKLTGLGDTEAFF
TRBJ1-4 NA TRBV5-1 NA TGCGCCAGCACCCGTAGGGATGCAACTAATGAAAAACTGTTTTTT CASTRRDATNEKLFF
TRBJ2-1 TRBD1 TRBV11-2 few TGTGCCAGCAGCATACTTGACAGGGGTGATGGTGAACAGTTCTTC CASSILDRGDGEQFF
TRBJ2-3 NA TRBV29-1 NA TGCAGCGTGGCACTCAGCACAGATACGCATTACTTT CSVALSTDTHYF
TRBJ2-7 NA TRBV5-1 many TGCGCCAGCAGCCAAACGACTGGGGCCTACGAGCAGTACTTC CASSQTTGAYEQYF
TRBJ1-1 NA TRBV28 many TGTGCCAGCAGTTTACCGACAAGGGGGATCCCCTTAGCTTTCTTT CASSLPTRGIPLAFF
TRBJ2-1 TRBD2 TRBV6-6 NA TGTGTTAGCAGTTACGGGACTAGGGTCAATGAGCAGTTCTTC CVSSYGTRVNEQFF
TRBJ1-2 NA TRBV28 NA TGTGCCAGCGTAGGCGGCAGGGTCCATGGCTACACCTTC CASVGGRVHGYTF
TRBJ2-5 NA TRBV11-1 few TGTGCCAGCAGCTTGCACAGGTTGCATGAGACCCAGTACTTT CASSLHRLHETQYF
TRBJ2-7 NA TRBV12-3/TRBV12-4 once TGTGTCAGCAGTCCCCGGGACGGCTACTACGATCAGTACTTC CVSSPRDGYYDQYF
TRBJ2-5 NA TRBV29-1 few TGCAGTGTTGAAGTTGGAGGGGGCGGAGAGACCCAGTACTTC CSVEVGGGGETQYF
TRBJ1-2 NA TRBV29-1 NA TGCAGCGTTGACGGAAATTGCAACTATGGCTACATCTTC CSVDGNCNYGYIF
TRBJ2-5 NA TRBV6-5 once TGTGTCAACACCTCCGTGACTAACCAAGAGACCCAGTACTTC CVNTSVTNQETQYF
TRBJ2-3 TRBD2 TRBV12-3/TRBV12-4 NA TGTACTAGCAGTTTGGGGACTAGCGGGACACCATTGGATACGCAGTATTTT CTSSLGTSGTPLDTQYF
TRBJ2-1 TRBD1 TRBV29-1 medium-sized TGCAGCGTTGCCACAGGGGGCAATGAGCAGTTCTTC CSVATGGNEQFF
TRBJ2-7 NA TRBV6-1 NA TGTGCCAGCAGTGAATTCGCATCTTACGAGCACTACTTC CASSEFASYEHYF
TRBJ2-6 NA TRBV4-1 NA TGCGCCAGCAGCCAGGAGGACTGGAGCTCTGGAGCCAACGTCCTGACTTTC CASSQEDWSSGANVLTF
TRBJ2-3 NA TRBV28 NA TGTGCCATCAGCTCAGCAGGCACAGATACTCAGTATTTT CAISSAGTDTQYF
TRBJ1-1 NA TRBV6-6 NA TGTGCCAGCAGTCAAACCAGGGTGGGCATGAACACTGAAGCCTTCTTT CASSQTRVGMNTEAFF
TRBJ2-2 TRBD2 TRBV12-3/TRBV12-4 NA TGTGCCAGCTGTTTAGGAGCGGGAGGAGGAACCGGGGAGCTGTTTTTT CASCLGAGGGTGELFF
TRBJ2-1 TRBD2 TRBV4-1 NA TGCGCCAGCGGTCGTCATTCTAGCGGGAGTTACAATGAGCAGTTCTTC CASGRHSSGSYNEQFF
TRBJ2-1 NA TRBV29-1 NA TGCAGCGTCGAATACACCAACTACAATGAGCAGTCCTTC CSVEYTNYNEQSF
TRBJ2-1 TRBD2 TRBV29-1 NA TGCAACGTTGAGGCGGGAGCCCACAATGAGCAGTTCTTC CNVEAGAHNEQFF
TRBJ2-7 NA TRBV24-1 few TGTGCCACCAGTGATACAGAGTTCGACTACGAGCAGTACTTC CATSDTEFDYEQYF
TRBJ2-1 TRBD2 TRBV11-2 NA TGTGCCAGCCGACCCGAAGGCGGGAGGAATAATGAGCAGTTCTTC CASRPEGGRNNEQFF
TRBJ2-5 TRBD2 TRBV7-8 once TGTGCCAGCAGCCCTCGGCGGGAGAGGAGTACGGAGACCCAGTACTTC CASSPRRERSTETQYF
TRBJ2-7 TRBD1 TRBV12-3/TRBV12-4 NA TGTGCCAGCAGTTTGGACAGGGCATACCACGAGCACTACTTC CASSLDRAYHEHYF
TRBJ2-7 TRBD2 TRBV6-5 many TGTGCCAGCAGGCCGGGGGGAGTGTCGTACGAGCAGTACTTC CASRPGGVSYEQYF
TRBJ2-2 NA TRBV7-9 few TGTGCCAGCAGCCCGAGGGACTTATCCGGGGAGCTGTTTTTT CASSPRDLSGELFF
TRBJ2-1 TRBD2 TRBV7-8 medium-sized TGTGCCAGCAGCCTAGCGGGAGGGCCTGGGAATGAGCAGTTCTTC CASSLAGGPGNEQFF
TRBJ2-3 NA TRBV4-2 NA TGTGTCAGCAGCCAAGCAGTGGTCGGAGAAGATATGCAGTATTTT CVSSQAVVGEDMQYF
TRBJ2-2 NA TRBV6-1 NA TGTGCCAGCAGTGTAGAATCCATAGGGGAGCTGTTTTTT CASSVESIGELFF
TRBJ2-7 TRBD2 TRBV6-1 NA TGTGCCAGCAGCGATGGACTAGCGGGAGGGAGGAACGAGCAGTGTTTC CASSDGLAGGRNEQCF
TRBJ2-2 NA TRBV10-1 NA TGCGCCAGCAGCGTAGCGAGAGACGCCCGGGAGCTGTTTTTT CASSVARDARELFF
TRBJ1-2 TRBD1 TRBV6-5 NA TGTGCCGGCAGCGGGGGGGGACAGGTCTATGGCCACACCTTC CAGSGGGQVYGHTF
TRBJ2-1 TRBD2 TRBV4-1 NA TGCGCCAGCAGCCATACAGGACTAGCGGGCCTTCACAACGAGCAGTTCTTC CASSHTGLAGLHNEQFF
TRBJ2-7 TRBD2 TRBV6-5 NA TGTGCCAATAGTGATAGCGGGAGTGTCTCCTACGAGCAGTACTTC CANSDSGSVSYEQYF